This TCR beta chain was recorded in a study of technical replicates of blood from a handful of donors. Germline assignment: CDR1 SGHRS and CDR2 YFSETQ. J lost 10 bases, V lost 2 bases, and 6 bases had no gene match. CDR3 length: 14 residues. Sequencing used immunoSEQ multiplex PCR; TCRdb keeps in-frame clones, though not all of them. The sample holds about 81,000 clones, approximately 78% seen once. Sequenced: PBMCs. V is TRBV5-1 and J is TRBJ1-6; 7 positions match TRBD1. This TCR was recovered from a human donor in good health. Some clones in this sample may be carry-over from other donors' samples. The CDR3: CASSFDAGGSPLHF. Here the CDR3 DNA reads TGCGCCAGCAGCTTTGACGCAGGGGGATCACCCCTCCACTTT.